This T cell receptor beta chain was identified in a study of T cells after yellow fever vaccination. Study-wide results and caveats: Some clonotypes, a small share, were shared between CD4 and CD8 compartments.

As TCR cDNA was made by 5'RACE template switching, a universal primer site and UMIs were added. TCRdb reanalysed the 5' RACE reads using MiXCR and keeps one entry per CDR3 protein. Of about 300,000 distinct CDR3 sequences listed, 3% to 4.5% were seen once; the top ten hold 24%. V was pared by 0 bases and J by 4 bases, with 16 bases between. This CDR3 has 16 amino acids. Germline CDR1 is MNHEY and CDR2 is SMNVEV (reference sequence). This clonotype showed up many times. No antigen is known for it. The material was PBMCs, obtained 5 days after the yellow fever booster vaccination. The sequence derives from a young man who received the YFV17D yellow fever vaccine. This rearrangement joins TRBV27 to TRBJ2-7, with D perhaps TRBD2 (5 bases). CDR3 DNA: TGTGCCAGCAGTTTATCCGCCTGGGCTAGCAAGTACGAGCAGTACTTC. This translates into CASSLSAWASKYEQYF.